This record concerns one T cell receptor (beta chain) sequence. Its antigen is unknown. Per the germline V gene, CDR1 is MNHEY and CDR2 is SMNVEV (reference sequence). J gave up 5 bases and V 6 bases, and 9 bases lay outside the gene matches. The CDR3 loop spans 15 amino acids. TCRdb's table, derived via immunoSEQ multiplex PCR, lists solely in-frame clones and lacks some. The sample carries under 55,000 clones, around 80% recorded once. This entry belongs to a study of PD-L1 blockade in urothelial cancer. Study conclusions and caveats: Durable-benefit cases showed more tumor-associated blood clone expansion at 3 weeks.

Time point in this sample: peripheral blood 6 weeks after treatment start. Each patient gave between 1 and 8 samples of peripheral blood mononuclear cells, which were collected pretreatment and during treatment. The sequencing here drew on PBMCs, taken around atezolizumab (anti-PD-L1) treatment. The origin of this receptor is a man aged 60 to 75 with urothelial cancer. The chain joins TRBV27 to TRBJ2-2, with 7 positions matching TRBD1. CDR3 amino acids: CASRRTGERTGELFF. Here the CDR3 DNA reads TGTGCCAGCAGAAGAACAGGGGAGAGGACCGGGGAGCTGTTTTTT.